One sample yielded the 32 T cell receptor beta chains listed below, sequenced in a study of T cell responses to AZD1222 COVID-19 vaccine. Sequenced by immunoSEQ multiplex PCR; TCRdb stores in-frame clones only, minus some. The data hold under 95,000 clones, with 80% to 90% observed a single time. The material was peripheral blood, obtained 28 days after the second AZD1222 dose. The source of these receptors is an adult who received the AZD1222 COVID-19 vaccine.

The chain uses TRBV18 and TRBJ2-2, with 10 bases aligning to TRBD1. The V and J ends lost 6 bases and 6 bases, in that order; junction bases with no gene match: 7. Germline V gene sequence: CDR1 KGHSH, CDR2 LQKENI. CDR3 size: 15 residues. The CDR3 protein is CASSVTGGNPGELFF. DNA of the CDR3: TGTGCCAGCTCGGTGACAGGGGGCAATCCCGGGGAGCTGTTTTTT.

The chain recombines TRBV5-4 with TRBJ2-3; D unclear. The CDR3 loop spans 14 amino acids. Between the trimmed V and J ends, which lost 0 bases and 0 bases, there was a span of 5 bases. In germline, CDR1 is SGHNT, CDR2 YYREEE (reference sequence). Here the CDR3 reads CASSLVASTDTQYF. The CDR3 region has the DNA TGTGCCAGCAGCTTGGTGGCCAGCACAGATACGCAGTATTTT.

The chain has TRBV7-8 and TRBJ2-7; weak D call: TRBD1 (6 bases). There are 13 residues in the CDR3. V was cut by 8 bases and J by 6 bases, with 17 bases left in between. Looked up from germline, CDR1 is SGHVS and CDR2 is FQNEAQ. DNA of the CDR3: TGTGCCAGCGCATATACAGGGTATAGCGAGCAGTACTTC. This sequence encodes CASAYTGYSEQYF.

This clone has a handful of counts. The gene calls are TRBV10-2 and TRBJ1-6; D is perhaps TRBD1 (6 bases). The CDR3 is 14 residues long. With 3 bases removed from V and 5 bases from J, the gap between germline ends came to 8 bases. Germline values: CDR1 WSHSY, CDR2 SAAADI. The CDR3 DNA reads TGCGCCAGCAGTGAAACAGGGAATAATTCACCCCTCCACTTT. It translates to CASSETGNNSPLHF.

This chain links TRBV6-6 with TRBJ2-2; D may match TRBD1 or TRBD2 (5 bases each). Germline V gives CDR1 MNHNY, CDR2 SVGAGI (reference sequence). This CDR3 has 14 residues. Trimming stripped 2 bases from V and 4 bases from J, with 8 bases between. The CDR3 DNA sequence: TGTGCCAGCAGTTACGAGGGGACCACCGGGGAGCTGTTTTTT. Protein sequence: CASSYEGTTGELFF.

This chain joins TRBV12-3 or TRBV12-4 and TRBJ1-2, with TRBD1 identical over 8 bases. This CDR3 has 12 residues. J was trimmed by 6 bases and V by 3 bases; bases with no gene match: 0. As DNA, the CDR3 is TGTGCCAGCAGTTTGACAGGGGATGGCTACACCTTC. Amino acids: CASSLTGDGYTF.

The chain has TRBV5-6 and TRBJ2-3, with D possibly TRBD1 on 6 matching bases. CDR1 is SGHDT and CDR2 is YYEEEE in the germline V gene. This CDR3 comprises 15 residues. Trimming left V 5 bases short and J 0 bases short, with 13 bases between. CDR3 nucleotides: TGTGCCAGCAGAAGAGGGGGACAAAGCACAGATACGCAGTATTTT. Translating gives CASRRGGQSTDTQYF.

Here the CDR3 DNA reads TGTGCCAGCAGAGAATTCTCAGTGTCCTACGAGCAGTACTTC. It translates to CASREFSVSYEQYF. The chain uses TRBV11-2 and TRBJ2-7; D not resolved. Trimming took off 6 bases at V and 1 base at J, with 13 bases between the two ends. Germline values: CDR1 SGHAT, CDR2 FQNNGV. The CDR3 runs 14 residues. Full variable domain (outside the CDR3, taken from reference TRBV11-2 and TRBJ2-7): EAGVAQSPRYKIIEKRQSVAFWCNPISGHATLYWYQQILGQGPKLLIQFQNNGVVDDSQLPKDRFSAERLKGVDSTLKIQPAKLEDSAVYLCASREFSVSYEQYFGPGTRLTVT.

The chain is built from TRBV2 and TRBJ1-2; D gene unclear. V lost 1 base, J lost 3 bases, and 12 bases lay in between. Germline V gives CDR1 SNHLY, CDR2 FYNNEI. The CDR3 loop spans 15 amino acids. CDR3 in DNA: TGTGCCAGCAGTGAAGTTCGGGGAGAGCACTATGGCTACACCTTC. It is translated as CASSEVRGEHYGYTF.

J is TRBJ2-2 and V is TRBV28; weak D call: TRBD2 (6 bases). Deletions cut 3 bases from V and 6 bases from J, with 14 bases between. The germline V gene has CDR1 MDHEN and CDR2 SYDVKM. This CDR3 is built from 15 residues. The CDR3 bases are TGTGCCAGCAGTTTGGGTCACATAGCGGCCGGGGAGCTGTTTTTT. Its protein product is CASSLGHIAAGELFF.

V is TRBV29-1 and J is TRBJ2-7; D uncertain. Trimming left V 3 bases short and J 7 bases short, with 13 bases between. CDR1 is SQVTM, CDR2 ANQGSEA, per germline. The CDR3 length is 12 residues. CDR3 loop: CSVEESGREQYF. The CDR3 DNA reads TGCAGCGTTGAGGAGTCGGGTCGGGAGCAGTACTTC.

This chain connects TRBV2 to TRBJ1-4; TRBD1 is a possible D gene (6 bases). The CDR3 loop spans 17 amino acids. Germline values: CDR1 SNHLY, CDR2 FYNNEI. Deletions cut 8 bases from V and 7 bases from J, with 26 bases between. This chain's CDR3 is CASLGTPRNGGSEKLFF. The CDR3 DNA reads as TGTGCCAGCCTGGGGACACCAAGGAACGGGGGAAGTGAAAAACTGTTTTTT.

V gene TRBV27 combines with J gene TRBJ2-3; D remains unclear. This CDR3 is built from 19 residues. With 5 bases removed from V and 0 bases from J, the gap between germline ends came to 24 bases. Germline lookup yields CDR1 MNHEY and CDR2 SMNVEV (reference sequence). CDR3 DNA sequence: TGTGCCAGCAGTCTAACCCCGGCAGGCAGGAGCCGAAGCACAGATACGCAGTATTTT. Encoded protein: CASSLTPAGRSRSTDTQYF.

On this clone: A junction boundary mismatches the germline segment, possibly from a read error. The chain recombines TRBV7-9 with TRBJ1-6; TRBD1 is a possible D gene (5 bases). Looked up from germline, CDR1 is SEHNR and CDR2 is FQNEAQ (reference sequence). The CDR3 sequence is 12 residues long. CDR3: CASSLGELPLHF. CDR3 DNA: TGTGCCAGCAGTTTAGGGGAACTCCCCCTCCACTTT.

V and J are TRBV19 and TRBJ2-4, with D perhaps matching TRBD2 (5 bases). Trimming left V 4 bases short and J 11 bases short, with 21 bases between. Germline loops: CDR1 LNHDA, CDR2 SQIVND (reference sequence). The CDR3 runs 15 residues. Written as DNA, the CDR3 is TGTGCCAGTAGTACTTCCCGGGATATCCAAACGGTTCAGTACTTC. It is translated as CASSTSRDIQTVQYF.

V gene TRBV4-1 combines with J gene TRBJ2-7, with TRBD1 matching 7 bases. This CDR3 is 14 amino acids long. Germline V CDR1 and CDR2: MGHRA, YSYEKL. V shed 5 bases and J 1 base; nucleotides not matched to a gene: 5. The CDR3 spells CASSLGQASYEQYF. The CDR3 DNA is TGCGCCAGCAGCTTAGGACAGGCTTCCTACGAGCAGTACTTC.

The chain links TRBV15 to TRBJ1-2; D uncertain. This CDR3 is built from 13 residues. From germline, CDR1 is LNHNV and CDR2 YYDKDF (reference sequence). V gave up 8 bases and J gave up 2 bases, with 12 bases separating them. As DNA, the CDR3 is TGTGCCACCCAATCTAGGGAGAACTATGGCTACACCTTC. It yields the protein CATQSRENYGYTF. The variable domain in full, with the rest retrieved from reference TRBV15 and TRBJ1-2, is DAMVIQNPRYQVTQFGKPVTLSCSQTLNHNVMYWYQQKSSQAPKLLFHYYDKDFNNEADTPDNFQSRRPNTSFCFLDIRSPGLGDTAMYLCATQSRENYGYTFGSGTRLTVV.

This chain links TRBV11-1 with TRBJ2-1; either TRBD1 or TRBD2 may fit D (5 bases each). Looked up from germline, CDR1 is SGHAT and CDR2 is FQDESV (reference sequence). The CDR3 is made up of 15 amino acids. V dropped 5 bases and J dropped 2 bases, with 13 bases sitting between them. The CDR3 bases are TGTGCCAGCAGCCCGGGACGAGGGGCCTACAATGAGCAGTTCTTC. Residues: CASSPGRGAYNEQFF.

J is TRBJ1-6 and V is TRBV6-4; D is possibly TRBD1 (6 bases). Per germline, CDR1 MRHNA and CDR2 SNTAGT. Trimming stripped 3 bases from V and 10 bases from J, with 10 bases between. The CDR3 is 13 residues long. The CDR3: CASSELQGSPLHF. The CDR3 DNA sequence: TGTGCCAGCAGTGAGCTACAGGGATCACCCCTCCACTTT.

The rearrangement uses TRBV7-2 and TRBJ2-3; D perhaps matches TRBD2 (6 bases). Germline CDR1 reads SGHTA; CDR2 reads FQGNSA. The ends were cut back, 2 bases at V and 0 bases at J, with 9 bases in the middle. CDR3 size: 15 residues. CDR3 loop: CASSLSSGSTDTQYF. CDR3 nucleotides: TGTGCCAGCAGCTTAAGTAGCGGAAGCACAGATACGCAGTATTTT.

A word on this clone: Compared with germline, one end of the junction differs, possibly owing to a read error. The chain couples TRBV28 to TRBJ2-7; D is perhaps TRBD1 (5 bases). CDR3 length: 12 amino acids. Germline V gives CDR1 MDHEN, CDR2 SYDVKM. The CDR3 DNA reads TGTGCCAGCAGGGACGGTTCAGGGATCGTGAACTTC. Encoded protein: CASRDGSGIVNF.

This sequence joins TRBV30 and TRBJ1-5, with D uncertain. CDR1 is GTSNPN, CDR2 SVGIG, per germline (reference sequence). Trimming left V 1 base short and J 2 bases short, with 6 bases between. This CDR3 region has 13 residues. The CDR3 sequence: CAWSGGGNQPQHF. The CDR3 coding sequence is TGTGCCTGGAGTGGAGGAGGCAATCAGCCCCAGCATTTT.

The rearrangement uses TRBV4-1 and TRBJ1-4; tentative D call: TRBD1 (5 bases). Germline CDR1 reads MGHRA; CDR2 reads YSYEKL. Trimming removed 4 bases from V and 7 bases from J, with 16 bases in between. The length of the CDR3 is 15 residues. The CDR3: CASSPNGGEGEKLFF. The CDR3 DNA is TGCGCCAGCAGCCCTAACGGGGGGGAGGGTGAAAAACTGTTTTTT.

The CDR3 DNA sequence: TGTGCCACCAGCAGAGAAGCGGGGGAATACAATGAGCAGTTCTTC. Residues: CATSREAGEYNEQFF. This rearrangement joins TRBV15 to TRBJ2-1; 8 nucleotides line up with TRBD2. V trimming: 0 bases; J trimming: 4 bases; junction bases outside the gene matches: 2. Looked up from germline, CDR1 is LNHNV and CDR2 is YYDKDF (reference sequence). This CDR3 region has 15 residues.

The chain uses TRBV19 and TRBJ2-7; D might be TRBD2 (6 bases). Looked up from germline, CDR1 is LNHDA and CDR2 is SQIVND (reference sequence). CDR3 length equals 17 residues. The germline V and J ends were trimmed by 5 bases and 0 bases, with 20 bases remaining between them. CDR3 in DNA: TGTGCCAGTAGTCTCTCGGGTCTCGGGAGCGGCTCCTACGAGCAGTACTTC. This sequence encodes CASSLSGLGSGSYEQYF.

The count of this clone is one. The V gene is TRBV3-1 (or the pseudogene TRBV3-2), the J gene TRBJ1-2; D is perhaps TRBD1 (5 bases). CDR3 length: 13 amino acids. CDR1 and CDR2 (germline): LGHDT, YNNKEL (reference sequence). V was trimmed by 0 bases and J by 4 bases, leaving 6 bases between them. The CDR3 reads CASSQERGYGYTF. CDR3 in DNA: TGTGCCAGCAGCCAAGAAAGGGGCTATGGCTACACCTTC.

This rearrangement joins TRBV5-5 to TRBJ2-3; the match to TRBD2 covers 10 bases. J gave up 6 bases and V 1 base, and 5 bases lay outside the gene matches. The length of the CDR3 is 15 residues. Germline V gene data show CDR1 as SGHKS and CDR2 as YYEKEE (reference sequence). The CDR3 here is CASSLPLAGGDTQYF. For the CDR3, the DNA is TGTGCCAGCAGCTTGCCTTTAGCGGGGGGTGATACGCAGTATTTT.

The V call is TRBV9, the J call TRBJ1-4; TRBD1 matches at 9 bases. The CDR3 has 15 amino acids. Germline-derived CDR1 and CDR2 are SGDLS and YYNGEE. V gave up 3 bases and J gave up 7 bases; unmatched junction bases: 7. CDR3 sequence: CASSAPGQGSEKLFF. CDR3 coding DNA: TGTGCCAGCAGCGCCCCGGGACAGGGAAGTGAAAAACTGTTTTTT.

This chain joins TRBV7-5 and TRBJ2-7; the table's TRBD1 call for D was not verified on the DNA. TRBV7-5 represents a pseudogene. The length of the CDR3 is 15 residues. As DNA, the CDR3 is TGTGCCAGAAGCTTAGGGGGACAGGGGTACTACGAGCAGTACTTC. This sequence encodes CARSLGGQGYYEQYF.

The chain joins TRBV11-3 to TRBJ1-6, with TRBD1 identical over 7 bases. The germline CDR1 and CDR2 sequences are SGHNT and YENEEA. With V trimmed by 4 bases and J by 4 bases, 1 base remained unmatched. The CDR3 spans 14 residues. This chain's CDR3 is CASSSGQYNSPLHF. The CDR3 nucleotides are TGTGCCAGCAGCTCGGGACAGTATAATTCACCCCTCCACTTT.

The chain has TRBV6-1 and TRBJ2-1; 9 bases match TRBD2. The length of the CDR3 is 17 residues. CDR1 is MNHNS and CDR2 is SASEGT in the germline V gene. After removal of 2 bases from V and 2 bases from J, the junction contained 7 bases not matched to a gene. For the CDR3, the DNA is TGTGCCAGCAGTGAACGGGCGGGGGGGTCCCCCTACAATGAGCAGTTCTTC. Its translation: CASSERAGGSPYNEQFF.

The chain joins TRBV9 to TRBJ1-1; 9 bases are a match to TRBD1. Germline V gene data show CDR1 as SGDLS and CDR2 as YYNGEE. Unmatched junction bases numbered 9, after V lost 4 bases and J lost 5 bases. The CDR3 runs to 15 residues. The CDR3: CASSLTGGGRTEAFF. The CDR3 coding sequence is TGTGCCAGCAGCCTAACAGGGGGCGGGAGGACTGAAGCTTTCTTT.